These T cell receptor beta chains were read from a single sample in a study of CD8+ T cells in alopecia areata. Produced via immunoSEQ multiplex PCR; TCRdb's table is partial and in-frame only. Found here are 9,000 to 15,000 clones, around 60% of them singletons; the top ten hold roughly 15%. What was sequenced was skin. These receptors all come from a human donor with alopecia areata. Each CDR3 is given with its conserved first and last residue. D genes are given only for firm matches. The size entry is marked missing in some rows and otherwise reads once, few, many or a size class.

CDR3 | DNA | J | size | V | length | D
CASSLGAGTEAFF | TGTGCCAGCAGCCTAGGGGCGGGGACTGAAGCTTTCTTT | TRBJ1-1 | medium-sized | TRBV7-3 | 13 | -
CATSRDLGLAGEVEQFF | TGTGCCACCAGCAGAGACCTCGGACTAGCGGGTGAGGTTGAGCAGTTCTTC | TRBJ2-1 | - | TRBV15 | 17 | TRBD2
CASSYWGQGVTEAFF | TGTGCCAGCAGTTACTGGGGACAGGGCGTCACTGAAGCTTTCTTT | TRBJ1-1 | - | TRBV6-5 | 15 | TRBD1
CASRLGGTGNIQYF | TGTGCCAGCAGGTTGGGGGGGACGGGGAACATTCAGTACTTC | TRBJ2-4 | - | TRBV10-3 | 14 | TRBD2
CASSLGGTRVYEQYF | TGCGCCAGCAGCTTGGGCGGGACTAGGGTCTACGAGCAGTACTTC | TRBJ2-7 | - | TRBV5-1 | 15 | TRBD2
CASSPPKAKAGGFYNEQFF | TGTGCCAGCTCACCACCTAAGGCTAAAGCGGGGGGCTTCTACAATGAGCAGTTCTTC | TRBJ2-1 | - | TRBV18 | 19 | TRBD2
CASSPDGNQPQHF | TGTGCCAGCAGCCCTGACGGCAATCAGCCCCAGCATTTT | TRBJ1-5 | - | TRBV7-3 | 13 | -
CAWEVRGRGYTF | TGTGCCTGGGAGGTTAGGGGTCGCGGCTACACCTTC | TRBJ1-2 | - | TRBV30 | 12 | -
CAWSVPGWGEKLFF | TGTGCCTGGAGTGTACCGGGGTGGGGTGAAAAACTGTTTTTT | TRBJ1-4 | - | TRBV30 | 14 | -
CASSEQGGQPQHF | TGTGCCAGCAGTGAGCAGGGGGGGCAGCCCCAGCATTTT | TRBJ1-5 | - | TRBV6-4 | 13 | TRBD1
CASAVFQGNNEQFF | TGTGCCAGCGCTGTCTTTCAGGGGAACAATGAGCAGTTCTTC | TRBJ2-1 | few | TRBV6-1 | 14 | -
CASSSGQFYEKLFF | TGTGCCAGCAGTTCGGGACAGTTTTATGAAAAACTGTTTTTT | TRBJ1-4 | few | TRBV27 | 14 | TRBD1
CASSFPGLAVGEQYF | TGCGCCAGCAGCTTTCCGGGACTAGCGGTAGGCGAGCAGTACTTC | TRBJ2-7 | few | TRBV5-1 | 15 | TRBD2
CSASGNYEQYF | TGCAGTGCTAGCGGAAACTACGAGCAGTACTTC | TRBJ2-7 | - | TRBV20-1 | 11 | -
CASSYSTSWGNGELFF | TGTGCCAGCAGTTACTCGACCAGTTGGGGGAACGGGGAGCTGTTTTTT | TRBJ2-2 | - | TRBV6-6 | 16 | -
CASSTTGRLNTGELFF | TGTGCCAGCAGCACAACAGGCCGCCTGAACACCGGGGAGCTGTTTTTT | TRBJ2-2 | - | TRBV7-2 | 16 | -